A selection of T cell receptor beta chains follows, all from one sample in a study of shared clonotypes between healthy human individuals. TCRdb's copy holds only in-frame clones and misses some; the assay was immunoSEQ multiplex PCR. The sample records more than 450,000 clones, 79% being singletons. Material: PBMCs. These receptors originate from a middle-aged woman in good health. Some clones in this sample may be carry-over from other donors' samples. The CDR3 runs from the conserved cysteine through the conserved F or W. The D gene is left open where the match is weak. Some rows mark clone size as missing; the rest say once, few, many or name a class of expanded clone.

>.|.|TRBV5-1|TRBJ2-3
TGCGCCAGCAGCCCACGGACTGTTCCAGATACGCAGTATTTT
CASSPRTVPDTQYF
>TRBD2|.|TRBV10-3|TRBJ2-1
TGTGCCATCAGTGAGTCGGCGGCTAGCGGGAGGGATGATAATGAGCAGTTCTTC
CAISESAASGRDDNEQFF
>.|.|TRBV2|TRBJ1-2
TGTGCCAGCAGTGAAGGGGGGCCGTATGGCTACACCTTC
CASSEGGPYGYTF
>.|few|TRBV7-2|TRBJ1-5
TGTGCCAGCAGCTTAGATAGCAATCAGCCCCAGCATTTT
CASSLDSNQPQHF
>.|once|TRBV5-5|TRBJ2-3
TGTGCCAGCAGCTTGGCCCTGGCGGGACTCGGATACACAGATACGCAGTATTTT
CASSLALAGLGYTDTQYF
>TRBD2|.|TRBV4-3|TRBJ2-3
TGCGCCAGCAGCCAAGAAGATAGCGGGAACACAGATACGCAGTATTTT
CASSQEDSGNTDTQYF
>.|.|TRBV7-9|TRBJ1-3
TGTGCCAGCAGTCGGACCCTGAGAGGGAACACCATATATTTT
CASSRTLRGNTIYF
>.|.|TRBV7-2|TRBJ2-7
TGTGCCAGCAGCTTACAGGGAAGGCGTTCCGAGCAGTACTTC
CASSLQGRRSEQYF
>.|many|TRBV9|TRBJ2-5
TGTGCCAGCAGCGTGGATCAAGGGACCCAGTACTTC
CASSVDQGTQYF
>.|.|TRBV4-1|TRBJ2-7
TGCGCCAGCAGCCTTCGACCGGGACTCCGCTCCTACGAGCAGTACTTC
CASSLRPGLRSYEQYF
>TRBD2|.|TRBV10-3|TRBJ2-5
TGTGCCATCAAAGGACTAGGGGAGACCCAGTACTTC
CAIKGLGETQYF
>TRBD2|.|TRBV30|TRBJ2-5
TGTGCCTGGATCGAAGGGATCGCGGGAGGGCCGGGAGAGACCCAGTACTTC
CAWIEGIAGGPGETQYF
>.|.|TRBV9|TRBJ2-1
TGTGCCAGCAGCGTAGCTAGGGCTTCTTACAATGAGCAGTTCTTC
CASSVARASYNEQFF